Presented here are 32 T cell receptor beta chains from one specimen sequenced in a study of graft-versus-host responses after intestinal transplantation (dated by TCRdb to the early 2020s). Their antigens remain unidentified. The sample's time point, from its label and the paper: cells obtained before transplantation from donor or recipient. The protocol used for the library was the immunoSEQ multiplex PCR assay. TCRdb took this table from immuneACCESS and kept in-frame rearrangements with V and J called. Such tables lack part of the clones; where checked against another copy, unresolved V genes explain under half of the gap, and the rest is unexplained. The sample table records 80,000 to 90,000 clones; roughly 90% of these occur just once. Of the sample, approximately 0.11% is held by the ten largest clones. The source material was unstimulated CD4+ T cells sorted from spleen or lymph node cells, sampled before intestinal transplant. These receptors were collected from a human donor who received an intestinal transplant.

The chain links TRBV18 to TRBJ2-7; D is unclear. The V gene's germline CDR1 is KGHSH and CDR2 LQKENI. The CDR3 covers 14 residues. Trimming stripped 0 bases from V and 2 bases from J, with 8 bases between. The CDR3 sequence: CASSPPVTTYEQYF. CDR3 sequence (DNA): TGTGCCAGCTCACCACCGGTGACAACCTACGAGCAGTACTTC.

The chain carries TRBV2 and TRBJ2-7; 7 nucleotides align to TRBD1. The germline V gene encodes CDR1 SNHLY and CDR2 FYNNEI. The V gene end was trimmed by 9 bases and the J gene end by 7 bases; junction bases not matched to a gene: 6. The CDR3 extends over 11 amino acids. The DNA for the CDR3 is TGTGCCAGTACAGGGGCCGGGGAGCAGTACTTC. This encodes CASTGAGEQYF.

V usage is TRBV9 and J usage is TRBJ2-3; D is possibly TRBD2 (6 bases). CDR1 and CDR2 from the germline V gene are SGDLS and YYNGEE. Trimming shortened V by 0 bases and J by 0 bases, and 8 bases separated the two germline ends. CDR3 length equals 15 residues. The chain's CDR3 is CASSVVAGSTDTQYF. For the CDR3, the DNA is TGTGCCAGCAGCGTAGTGGCGGGGAGCACAGATACGCAGTATTTT.

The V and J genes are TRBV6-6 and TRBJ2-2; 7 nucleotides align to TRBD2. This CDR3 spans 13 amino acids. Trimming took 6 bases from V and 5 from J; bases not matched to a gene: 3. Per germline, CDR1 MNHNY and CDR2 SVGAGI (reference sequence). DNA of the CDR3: TGTGCCAGCAGAGACGGGGGGACCGGGGAGCTGTTTTTT. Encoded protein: CASRDGGTGELFF.

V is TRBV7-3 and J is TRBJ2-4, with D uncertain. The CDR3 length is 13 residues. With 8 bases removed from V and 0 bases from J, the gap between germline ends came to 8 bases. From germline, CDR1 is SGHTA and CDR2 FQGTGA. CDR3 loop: CASSSGAKNIQYF. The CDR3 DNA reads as TGTGCCAGCTCTAGTGGAGCCAAAAACATTCAGTACTTC.

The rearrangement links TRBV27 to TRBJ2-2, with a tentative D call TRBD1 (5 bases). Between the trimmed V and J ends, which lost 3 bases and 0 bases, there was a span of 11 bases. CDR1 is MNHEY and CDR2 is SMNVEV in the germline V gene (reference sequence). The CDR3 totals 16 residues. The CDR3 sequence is CASSFDRGANTGELFF. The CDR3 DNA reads TGTGCCAGCAGTTTTGACAGAGGCGCGAACACCGGGGAGCTGTTTTTT.

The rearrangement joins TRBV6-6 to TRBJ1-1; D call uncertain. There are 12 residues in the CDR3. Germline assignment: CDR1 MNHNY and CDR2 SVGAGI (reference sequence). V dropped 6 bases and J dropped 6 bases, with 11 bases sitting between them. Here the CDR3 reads CASREGTAEAFF. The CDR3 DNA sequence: TGTGCCAGCAGAGAGGGCACCGCTGAAGCTTTCTTT.

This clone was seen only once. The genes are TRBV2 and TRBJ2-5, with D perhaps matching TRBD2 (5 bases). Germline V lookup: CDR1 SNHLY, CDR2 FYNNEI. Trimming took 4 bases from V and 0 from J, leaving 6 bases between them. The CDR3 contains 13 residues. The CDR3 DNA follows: TGTGCCAGCAGTGCGACTAACCAAGAGACCCAGTACTTC. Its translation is CASSATNQETQYF.

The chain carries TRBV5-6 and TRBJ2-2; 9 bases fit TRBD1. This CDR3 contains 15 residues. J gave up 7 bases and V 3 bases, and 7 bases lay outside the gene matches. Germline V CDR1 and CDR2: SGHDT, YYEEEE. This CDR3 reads CASSSRDRAGGELFF. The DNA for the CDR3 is TGTGCCAGCAGCTCACGGGACAGGGCGGGCGGGGAGCTGTTTTTT.

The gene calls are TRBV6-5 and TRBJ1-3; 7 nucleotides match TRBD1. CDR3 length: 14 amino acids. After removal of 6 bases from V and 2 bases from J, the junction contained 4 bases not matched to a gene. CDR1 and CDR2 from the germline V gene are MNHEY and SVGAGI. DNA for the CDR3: TGTGCCAGCAGAGCCGGGACAGCTGGAAACACCATATATTTT. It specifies CASRAGTAGNTIYF.

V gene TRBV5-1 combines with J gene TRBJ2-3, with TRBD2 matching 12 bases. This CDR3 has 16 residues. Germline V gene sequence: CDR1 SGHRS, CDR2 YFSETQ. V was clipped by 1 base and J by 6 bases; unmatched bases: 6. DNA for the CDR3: TGCGCCAGCAGCTTGCCTAGCGGGGGGGCCCCGGATACGCAGTATTTT. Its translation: CASSLPSGGAPDTQYF.

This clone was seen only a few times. As DNA, the CDR3 is TGCGCCAGCAGCTTGGTCCCGGAGAAGAGCTACACCTTC. Translation gives CASSLVPEKSYTF. The chain joins TRBV5-1 to TRBJ1-2, with D unclear. The V and J ends lost 0 bases and 9 bases respectively, with 12 bases between them. CDR3 length equals 13 residues. Germline-derived CDR1 and CDR2 are SGHRS and YFSETQ.

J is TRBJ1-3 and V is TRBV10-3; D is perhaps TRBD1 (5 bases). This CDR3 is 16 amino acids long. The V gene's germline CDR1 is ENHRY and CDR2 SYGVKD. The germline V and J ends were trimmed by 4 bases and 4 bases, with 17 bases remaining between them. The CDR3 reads CAISVWGERSGNTIYF. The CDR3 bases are TGTGCCATCAGTGTGTGGGGGGAACGATCAGGAAACACCATATATTTT.

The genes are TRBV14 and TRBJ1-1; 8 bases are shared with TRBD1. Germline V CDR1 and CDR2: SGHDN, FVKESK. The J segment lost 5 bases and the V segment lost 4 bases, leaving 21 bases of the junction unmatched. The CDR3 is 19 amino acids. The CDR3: CASSRDLDRGLEVGTEAFF. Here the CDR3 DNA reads TGTGCCAGCAGCCGCGACCTCGACAGGGGCTTAGAAGTTGGGACTGAAGCTTTCTTT.

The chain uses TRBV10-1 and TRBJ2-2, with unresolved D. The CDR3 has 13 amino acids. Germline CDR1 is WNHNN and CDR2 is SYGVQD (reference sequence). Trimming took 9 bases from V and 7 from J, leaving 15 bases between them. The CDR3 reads CASKREPGGELFF. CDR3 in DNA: TGCGCCAGTAAACGTGAGCCAGGCGGGGAGCTGTTTTTT.

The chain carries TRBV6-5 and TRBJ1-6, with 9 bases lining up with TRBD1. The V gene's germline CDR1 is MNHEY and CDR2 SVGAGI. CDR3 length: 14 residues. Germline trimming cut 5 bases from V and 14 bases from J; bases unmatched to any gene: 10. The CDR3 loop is CASSRTGGTWALHF. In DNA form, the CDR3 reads TGTGCCAGCAGTCGCACAGGGGGCACCTGGGCCCTCCACTTT.

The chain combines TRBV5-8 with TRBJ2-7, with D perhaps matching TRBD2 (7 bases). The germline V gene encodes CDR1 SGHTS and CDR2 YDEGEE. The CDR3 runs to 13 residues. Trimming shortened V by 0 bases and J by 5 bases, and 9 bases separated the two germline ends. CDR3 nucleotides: TGTGCCAGCAGCTTGGAGGGGGGGGACGAGCAGTACTTC. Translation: CASSLEGGDEQYF.

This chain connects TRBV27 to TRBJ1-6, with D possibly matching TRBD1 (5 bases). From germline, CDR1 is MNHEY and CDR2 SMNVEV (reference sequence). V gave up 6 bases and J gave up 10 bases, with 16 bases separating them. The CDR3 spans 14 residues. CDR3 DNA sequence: TGTGCCAGCAGGCAAACAGGCGTCAGGTCACCCCTCCACTTT. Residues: CASRQTGVRSPLHF.

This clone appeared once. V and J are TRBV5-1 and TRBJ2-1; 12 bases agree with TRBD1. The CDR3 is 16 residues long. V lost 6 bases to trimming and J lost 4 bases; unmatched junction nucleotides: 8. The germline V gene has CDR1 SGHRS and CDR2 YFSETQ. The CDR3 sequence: CASTPGDRGRYNEQFF. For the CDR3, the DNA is TGCGCCAGCACCCCGGGGGACAGGGGGCGGTACAATGAGCAGTTCTTC.

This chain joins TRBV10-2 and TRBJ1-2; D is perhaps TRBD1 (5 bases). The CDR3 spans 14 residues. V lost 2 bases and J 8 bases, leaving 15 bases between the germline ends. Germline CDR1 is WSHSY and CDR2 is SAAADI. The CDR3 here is CASSEPTVTRGYTF. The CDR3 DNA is TGCGCCAGCAGTGAGCCGACAGTGACTAGGGGCTACACCTTC.

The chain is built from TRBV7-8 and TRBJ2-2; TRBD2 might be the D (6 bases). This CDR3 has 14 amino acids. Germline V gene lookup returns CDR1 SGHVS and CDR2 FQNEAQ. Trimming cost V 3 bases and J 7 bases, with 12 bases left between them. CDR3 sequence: CASSLAREFGELFF. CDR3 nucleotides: TGTGCCAGCAGCTTGGCGCGGGAATTCGGGGAGCTGTTTTTT.

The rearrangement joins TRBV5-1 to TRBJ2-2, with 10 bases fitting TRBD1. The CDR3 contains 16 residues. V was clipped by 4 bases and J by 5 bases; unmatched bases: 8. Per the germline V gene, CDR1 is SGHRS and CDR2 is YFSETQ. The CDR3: CASSKRDRGRTGELFF. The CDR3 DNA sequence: TGCGCCAGCAGCAAACGGGACAGGGGAAGGACCGGGGAGCTGTTTTTT.

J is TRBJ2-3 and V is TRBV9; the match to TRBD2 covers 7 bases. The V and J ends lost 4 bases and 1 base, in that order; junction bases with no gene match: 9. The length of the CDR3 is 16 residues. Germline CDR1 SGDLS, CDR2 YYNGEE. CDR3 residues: CASSLWATSGTDTQYF. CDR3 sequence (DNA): TGTGCCAGCAGCCTATGGGCAACTAGCGGCACAGATACGCAGTATTTT.

This chain's CDR3 is CASSFGGGNEQFF. CDR3 bases: TGTGCCAGCAGCTTTGGAGGTGGTAATGAGCAGTTCTTC. The chain couples TRBV7-9 to TRBJ2-1; D perhaps matches TRBD2 (5 bases). Trimming took off 3 bases at V and 7 bases at J, with 10 bases between the two ends. There are 13 residues in the CDR3. CDR1 and CDR2 (germline): SEHNR, FQNEAQ (reference sequence). Drawing the rest from reference TRBV7-9 and TRBJ2-1, the complete variable domain is DTGVSQNPRHKITKRGQNVTFRCDPISEHNRLYWYRQTLGQGPEFLTYFQNEAQLEKSRLLSDRFSAERPKGSFSTLEIQRTEQGDSAMYLCASSFGGGNEQFFGPGTRLTVL.

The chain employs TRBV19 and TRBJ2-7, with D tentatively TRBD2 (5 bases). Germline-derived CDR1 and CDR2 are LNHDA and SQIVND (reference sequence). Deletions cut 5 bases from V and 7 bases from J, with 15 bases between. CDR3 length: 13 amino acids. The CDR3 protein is CASSSRITGEQYF. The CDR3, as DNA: TGTGCCAGTAGTTCGAGAATAACGGGAGAGCAGTACTTC.

The CDR3 spells CASRMESGEQYF. In nucleotides, the CDR3 is TGTGCCAGCAGGATGGAATCGGGGGAGCAGTACTTC. The rearrangement joins TRBV6-1 to TRBJ2-7; tentatively, D is TRBD2 (5 bases). Trimming took off 6 bases at V and 7 bases at J, with 13 bases between the two ends. This CDR3 has 12 residues. Germline V gene data show CDR1 as MNHNS and CDR2 as SASEGT.

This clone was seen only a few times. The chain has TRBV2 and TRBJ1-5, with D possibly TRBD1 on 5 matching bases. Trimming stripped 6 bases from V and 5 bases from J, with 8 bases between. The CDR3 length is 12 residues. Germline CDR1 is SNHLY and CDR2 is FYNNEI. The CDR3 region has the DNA TGTGCCAGCAGAGGGGAGGATCAGCCCCAGCATTTT. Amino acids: CASRGEDQPQHF.

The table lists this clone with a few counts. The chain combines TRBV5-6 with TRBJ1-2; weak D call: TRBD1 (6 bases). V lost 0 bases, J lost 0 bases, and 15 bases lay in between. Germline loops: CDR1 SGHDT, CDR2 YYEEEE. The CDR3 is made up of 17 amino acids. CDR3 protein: CASSLARTDLPNYGYTF. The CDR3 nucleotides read TGTGCCAGCAGCTTGGCTCGGACAGACCTTCCTAACTATGGCTACACCTTC. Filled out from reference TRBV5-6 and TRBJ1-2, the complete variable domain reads DAGVTQSPTHLIKTRGQQVTLRCSPKSGHDTVSWYQQALGQGPQFIFQYYEEEERQRGNFPDRFSGHQFPNYSSELNVNALLLGDSALYLCASSLARTDLPNYGYTFGSGTRLTVV.

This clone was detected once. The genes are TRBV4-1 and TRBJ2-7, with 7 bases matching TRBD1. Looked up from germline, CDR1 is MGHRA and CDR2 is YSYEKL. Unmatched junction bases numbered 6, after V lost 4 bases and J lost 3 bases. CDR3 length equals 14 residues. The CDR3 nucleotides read TGCGCCAGCAGCCCTGCGGACAGGAACTACGAGCAGTACTTC. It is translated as CASSPADRNYEQYF.

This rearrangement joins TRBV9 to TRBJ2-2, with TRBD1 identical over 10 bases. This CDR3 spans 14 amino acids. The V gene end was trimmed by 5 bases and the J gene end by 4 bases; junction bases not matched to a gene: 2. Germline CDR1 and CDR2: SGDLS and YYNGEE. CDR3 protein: CASRWTGGTGELFF. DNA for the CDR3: TGTGCCAGCAGGTGGACAGGGGGCACCGGGGAGCTGTTTTTT.

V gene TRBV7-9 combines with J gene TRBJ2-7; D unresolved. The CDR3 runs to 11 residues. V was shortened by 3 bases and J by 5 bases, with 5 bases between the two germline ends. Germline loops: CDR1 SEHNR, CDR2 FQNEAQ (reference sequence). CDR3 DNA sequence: TGTGCCAGCAGCTTTTCTGACGAGCAGTACTTC. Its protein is CASSFSDEQYF.

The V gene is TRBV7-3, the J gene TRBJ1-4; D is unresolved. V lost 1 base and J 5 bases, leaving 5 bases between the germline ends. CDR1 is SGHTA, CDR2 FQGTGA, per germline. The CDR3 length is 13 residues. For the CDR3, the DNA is TGTGCCAGCAGCTTAAGGCCCAATGAAAAACTGTTTTTT. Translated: CASSLRPNEKLFF.